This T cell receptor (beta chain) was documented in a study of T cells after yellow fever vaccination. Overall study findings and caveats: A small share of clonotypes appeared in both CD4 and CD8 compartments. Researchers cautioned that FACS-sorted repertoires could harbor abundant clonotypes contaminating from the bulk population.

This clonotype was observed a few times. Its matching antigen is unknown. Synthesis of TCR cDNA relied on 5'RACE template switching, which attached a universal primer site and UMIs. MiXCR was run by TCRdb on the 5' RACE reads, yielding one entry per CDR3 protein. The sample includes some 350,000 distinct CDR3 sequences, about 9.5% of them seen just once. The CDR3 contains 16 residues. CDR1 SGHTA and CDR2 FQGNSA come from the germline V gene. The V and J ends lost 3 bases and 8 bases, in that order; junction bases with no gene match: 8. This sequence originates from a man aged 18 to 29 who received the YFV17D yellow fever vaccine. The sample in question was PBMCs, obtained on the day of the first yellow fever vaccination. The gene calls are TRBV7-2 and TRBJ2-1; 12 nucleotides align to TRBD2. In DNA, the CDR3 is TGTGCCAGCAGCTTGCCCCTAGCGGGGGGGCTCGATGAGCAGTTCTTC. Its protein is CASSLPLAGGLDEQFF.